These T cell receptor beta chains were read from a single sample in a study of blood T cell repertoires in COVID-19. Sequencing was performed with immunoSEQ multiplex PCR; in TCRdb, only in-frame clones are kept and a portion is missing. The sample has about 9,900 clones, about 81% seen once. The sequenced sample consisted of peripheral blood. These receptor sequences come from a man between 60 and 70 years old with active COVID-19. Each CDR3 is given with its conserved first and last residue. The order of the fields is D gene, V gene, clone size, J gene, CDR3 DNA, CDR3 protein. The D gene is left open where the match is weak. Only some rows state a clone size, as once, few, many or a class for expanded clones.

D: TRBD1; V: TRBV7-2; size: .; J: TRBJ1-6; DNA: TGTGCCAGCAGCTCGACTAGGACAGGGACAGGATCACCCCTCCACTTT; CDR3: CASSSTRTGTGSPLHF
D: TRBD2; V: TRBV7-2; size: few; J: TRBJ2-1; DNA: TGTGCCAGCAGTTCCAGGCGGCGGGGGGGCATGGATGAGCAGTTCTTC; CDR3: CASSSRRRGGMDEQFF
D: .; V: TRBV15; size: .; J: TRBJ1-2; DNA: TGTGCCACCAGCAGAGATGGCAACTATGGCTACACCTTC; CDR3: CATSRDGNYGYTF
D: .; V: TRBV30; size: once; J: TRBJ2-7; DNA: TGTGCCTGGAGTGGCGGAGGCGCATCTCAGATCAACGAGCAGTACTTC; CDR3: CAWSGGGASQINEQYF
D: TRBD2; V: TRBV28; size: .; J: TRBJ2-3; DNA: TGTGCCAGCAGCCCGGGGGGTGAGGGGCCGACAGATACGCAGTATTTT; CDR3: CASSPGGEGPTDTQYF
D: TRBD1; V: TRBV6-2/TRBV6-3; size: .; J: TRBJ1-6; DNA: TGTGCCAGCAGTTTAAACCGGGACAGGGGTTCACCCCTCCACTTT; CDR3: CASSLNRDRGSPLHF
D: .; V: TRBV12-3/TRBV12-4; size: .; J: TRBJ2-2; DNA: TGTGCCAGCACCCCACAGGGTGCCGGGGAGCTGTTTTTT; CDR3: CASTPQGAGELFF
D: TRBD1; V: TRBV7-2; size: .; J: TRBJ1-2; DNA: TGTGCCAGCAGCCCCGCTGGCCCGGGACAGGGCACCACCTTC; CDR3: CASSPAGPGQGTTF
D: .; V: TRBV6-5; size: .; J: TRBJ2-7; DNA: TGTGCCAGCAGGGCCGGGACTCCCTACGAGCAGTACTTC; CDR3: CASRAGTPYEQYF
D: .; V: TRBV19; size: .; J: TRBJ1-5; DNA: TGTGCCACCTCTAAGGGCAGGGACAATCAGCCCCAGCATTTT; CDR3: CATSKGRDNQPQHF
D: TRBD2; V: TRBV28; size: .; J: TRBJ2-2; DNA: TGTGCCAGCAGTTTATGGAGACTAGCGGGGGGGCCCGGGGAGCTGTTTTTT; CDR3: CASSLWRLAGGPGELFF
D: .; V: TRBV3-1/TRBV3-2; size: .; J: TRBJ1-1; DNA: TGTGCCAGCAGCCCGGCATCGGGGAGAAACACTGAAGCTTTCTTT; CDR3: CASSPASGRNTEAFF
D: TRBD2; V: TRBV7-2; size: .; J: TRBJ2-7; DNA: TGTGCCAGCAGCTTCGGGGGGGGGACTTGGGACGAGCAGTACTTC; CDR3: CASSFGGGTWDEQYF
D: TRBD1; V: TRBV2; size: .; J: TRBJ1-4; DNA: TGTGCCAGCAGCCCCAGGGGGCCGGGTGAAAAACTGTTTTTT; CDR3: CASSPRGPGEKLFF
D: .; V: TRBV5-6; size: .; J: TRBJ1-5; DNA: TGTGCCAGCAGCTTGGGCAGTGTAAATCAGCCCCAGCATTTT; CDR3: CASSLGSVNQPQHF
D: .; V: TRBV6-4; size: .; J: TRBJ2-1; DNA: TGTGCCAGCAGTGACTCCTATGAGCAGTTCTTC; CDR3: CASSDSYEQFF
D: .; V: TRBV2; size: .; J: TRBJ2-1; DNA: TGTGCCAGCACTCCCCGGGGAGGGGGAGGAAATGAGCAGTTCTTC; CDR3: CASTPRGGGGNEQFF
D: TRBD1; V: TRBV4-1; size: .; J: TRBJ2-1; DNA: TGCGCCAGCAGCCAAGAGGGAGACAGGGTCTACAATGAGCAGTTCTTC; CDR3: CASSQEGDRVYNEQFF
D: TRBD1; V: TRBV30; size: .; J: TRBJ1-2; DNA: TGTGCCTGGTATCCGGACAGGCTGGGGGGCTACACCTTC; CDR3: CAWYPDRLGGYTF
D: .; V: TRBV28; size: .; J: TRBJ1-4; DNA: TGTGCCAGCAGCCCCTCCTCGAGAAAACTGTTTTTT; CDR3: CASSPSSRKLFF
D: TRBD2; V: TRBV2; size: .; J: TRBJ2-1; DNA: TGTGCCAGCAGTGAAGCGAAGGTAGCGGGAGGCAGGGTGGTCTTC; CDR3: CASSEAKVAGGRVVF
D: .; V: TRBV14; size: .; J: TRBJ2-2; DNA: TGTGCCAGCAGCCATATTGAGTTCGGGGGAAACACCGGGGAGCTGTTTTTT; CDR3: CASSHIEFGGNTGELFF
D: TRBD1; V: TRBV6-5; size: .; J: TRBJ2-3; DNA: TGTGCCAGCAGTTATTCAGGGGGCAGAACAGATACGCAGTATTTT; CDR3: CASSYSGGRTDTQYF
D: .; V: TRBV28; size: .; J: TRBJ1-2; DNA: TGTGCCAGCAGTTTGCCCGGGGGTTATGGCTACACCTTC; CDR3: CASSLPGGYGYTF
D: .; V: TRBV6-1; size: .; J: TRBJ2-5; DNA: TGTGCCAGCAGTGAATGGACTCGGGGTGAGACCCAGTACTTC; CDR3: CASSEWTRGETQYF
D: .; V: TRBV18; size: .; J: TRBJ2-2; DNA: TGTGCCAGCTCATCGCTACCCACCGGGGAGCTGTTTTTT; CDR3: CASSSLPTGELFF
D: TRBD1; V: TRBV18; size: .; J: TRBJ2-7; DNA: TGTGCCAGCTCACCCCCGGGACAGCCCTACGAGCAGTACTTC; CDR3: CASSPPGQPYEQYF
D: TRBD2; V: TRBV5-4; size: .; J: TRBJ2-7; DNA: TGTGCCAGCAGCGTTAGCGGGGGAAACTACGAGCAGTACTTC; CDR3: CASSVSGGNYEQYF
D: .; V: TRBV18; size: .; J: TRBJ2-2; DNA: TGTGCCAGCTCACTAACCCTAGACCCCGGCACCGGGGAGCTGTTTTTT; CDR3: CASSLTLDPGTGELFF
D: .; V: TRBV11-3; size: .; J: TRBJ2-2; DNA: TGTGCCAGCAGCTCCGGGGGTGGGAGTACCACCGGGGAGCTGTTTTTT; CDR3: CASSSGGGSTTGELFF
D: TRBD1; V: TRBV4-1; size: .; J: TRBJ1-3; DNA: TGCGCCAGCAGCCAAGATTACCCAGGGGGTGTTGGAAACACCATATATTTT; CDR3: CASSQDYPGGVGNTIYF
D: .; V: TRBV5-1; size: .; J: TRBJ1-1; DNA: TGCGCCAGCAGCTTGCAGGAGAACACTGAAGCTTTCTTT; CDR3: CASSLQENTEAFF
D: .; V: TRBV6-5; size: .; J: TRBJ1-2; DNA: TGTGCCAGCATGGGTATTGGCGGGGGCGATGGCGGCTACACCTTC; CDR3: CASMGIGGGDGGYTF
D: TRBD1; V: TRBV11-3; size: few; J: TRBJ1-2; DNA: TGTGCCAGCAGCTTAGGAGGGACAGCTAACTATGGCTACACCTTC; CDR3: CASSLGGTANYGYTF
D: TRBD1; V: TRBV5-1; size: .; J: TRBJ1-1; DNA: TGCGCCAGCAGGGGGACAGATGCTTTGACTGAAGCTTTCTTT; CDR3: CASRGTDALTEAFF
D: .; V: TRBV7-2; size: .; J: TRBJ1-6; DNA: TGTGCCAGCAGCCCCCAGACAGGAGCGTATTCACCCCTCCACTTT; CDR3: CASSPQTGAYSPLHF
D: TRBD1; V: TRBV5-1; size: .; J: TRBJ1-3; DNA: TGCGCCAGCAGCTTGGAACAGGGGCATCGAAACACCATATATTTT; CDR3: CASSLEQGHRNTIYF
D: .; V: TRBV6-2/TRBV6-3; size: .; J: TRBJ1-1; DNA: TGTGCCAGCAGTTCTCCTCGTTTCAGGGGAAGGGGTCCACCCACCCTCACTGAAGCTTTCTTT; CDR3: CASSSPRFRGRGPPTLTEAFF
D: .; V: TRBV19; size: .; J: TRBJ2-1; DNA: TGTGCCAGTAGTATAGAAGCTACCTCCTACAATGAGCAGTTCTTC; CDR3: CASSIEATSYNEQFF
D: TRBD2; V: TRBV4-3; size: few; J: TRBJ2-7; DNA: TGCGCCAGCAGCCAAGAAGCGGGAGCCCCCTCCTACGAGCAGTACTTC; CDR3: CASSQEAGAPSYEQYF
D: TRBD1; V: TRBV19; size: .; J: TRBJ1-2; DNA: TGTGCCAGTAGTATAGCCTCAGGGGGCGTTAACTATGGCTACACCTTC; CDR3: CASSIASGGVNYGYTF
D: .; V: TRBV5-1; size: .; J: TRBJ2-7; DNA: TGCGCCAGCAGCTTGGGAGACAGTTTACCCTACGAGCAGTACTTC; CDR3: CASSLGDSLPYEQYF
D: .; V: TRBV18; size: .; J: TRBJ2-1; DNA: TGTGCCAGCTCACCAGACATCGGCGGGGACAATGAGCAGTTCTTC; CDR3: CASSPDIGGDNEQFF
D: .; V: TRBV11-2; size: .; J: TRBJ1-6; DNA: TGTGCCAGCAGCCCAGGTCGAAATTCACCCCTCCACTTT; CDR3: CASSPGRNSPLHF
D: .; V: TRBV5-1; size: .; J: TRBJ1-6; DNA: TGCGCCAGCAGCTTGGATGGAGGGGCCCGCTTTGGGAGTTCACCCCTCCACTTT; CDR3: CASSLDGGARFGSSPLHF
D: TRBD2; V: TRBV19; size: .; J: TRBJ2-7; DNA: TGTGCCAGTAGTATTGGCGGGAGGGCCTACGAGCAGTACTTC; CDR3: CASSIGGRAYEQYF
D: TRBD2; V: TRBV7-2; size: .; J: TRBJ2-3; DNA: TGTGCCAGCAGCCTGGGACTAGCGGGGGGCGGTGATACGCAGTATTTT; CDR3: CASSLGLAGGGDTQYF
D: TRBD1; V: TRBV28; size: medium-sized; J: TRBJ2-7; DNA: TGTGCCAGCAGGCAACAGGGGGCTTCCTACGAGCAGTACTTC; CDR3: CASRQQGASYEQYF
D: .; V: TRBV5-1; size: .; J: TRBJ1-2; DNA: TGCGCCAGCAGCCTCCTCTCGGGGGGGGCGGGCTATGGCTACACCTTC; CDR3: CASSLLSGGAGYGYTF
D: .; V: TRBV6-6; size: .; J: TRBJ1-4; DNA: TGTGCCAGCGGGGAGAGAGCCTTGGAAAAACTGTTTTTT; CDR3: CASGERALEKLFF